A selection of T cell receptor beta chains follows, all from one sample in a study of PD-1 blockade in classical Hodgkin lymphoma. The assay was immunoSEQ multiplex PCR, and TCRdb's table has in-frame clones only and misses some. The sample holds 30,000 to 40,000 clones, 76% seen once. Sequences were derived from peripheral blood mononuclear cells (PBMCs), sampled at baseline. The source of these receptors is a human donor with classical Hodgkin lymphoma. The CDR3 runs from the conserved cysteine through the conserved F or W. The D gene is left open where the match is weak. Size tells how often a clone was seen (once, few, many) or the class of an expanded clone, and some rows leave it out.

CDR3: CASGRTGWVYGYTF
DNA: TGTGCTAGTGGACGCACAGGGTGGGTCTATGGCTACACCTTC
size: -
J: TRBJ1-2
V: TRBV12-5
D: -

CDR3: CAISTTSGTYEQYF
DNA: TGTGCCATCAGTACGACTAGCGGGACTTACGAGCAGTACTTC
size: -
J: TRBJ2-7
V: TRBV10-3
D: TRBD2

CDR3: CASSGLTSGRGFYTDTQYF
DNA: TGTGCCAGCAGTGGCCTGACTAGCGGGAGAGGTTTCTACACAGATACGCAGTATTTT
size: -
J: TRBJ2-3
V: TRBV6-4
D: TRBD2

CDR3: CASSVYLGTGELFF
DNA: TGTGCCAGCAGCGTGTACTTGGGGACCGGGGAGCTGTTTTTT
size: -
J: TRBJ2-2
V: TRBV9
D: -

CDR3: CASSYNRDYGYTF
DNA: TGTGCCAGCAGTTATAACAGGGATTATGGCTACACCTTC
size: few
J: TRBJ1-2
V: TRBV6-5
D: -

CDR3: CASSPGGQGSRNGYTF
DNA: TGTGCCAGCAGCCCGGGGGGACAGGGCTCCCGAAATGGCTACACCTTC
size: -
J: TRBJ1-2
V: TRBV28
D: TRBD1

CDR3: CASSSYRALPNTEAFF
DNA: TGTGCCAGCAGCTCGTACAGGGCCTTGCCGAACACTGAAGCTTTCTTT
size: -
J: TRBJ1-1
V: TRBV7-9
D: -

CDR3: CASSSRDAGVDGHTF
DNA: TGTGCCAGCAGCTCCCGGGACGCAGGGGTAGATGGCCACACCTTC
size: -
J: TRBJ1-2
V: TRBV7-3
D: -

CDR3: CASSSGSSYEQYF
DNA: TGCGCCAGCAGTTCAGGGAGCTCCTACGAGCAGTACTTC
size: -
J: TRBJ2-7
V: TRBV5-1
D: -

CDR3: CASSQAFSGQEQFF
DNA: TGCGCCAGCAGCCAAGCCTTCTCTGGGCAGGAGCAGTTCTTC
size: few
J: TRBJ2-1
V: TRBV4-1
D: -

CDR3: CASRRLAGGEQYF
DNA: TGTGCCAGCAGAAGACTAGCGGGAGGCGAGCAGTACTTC
size: -
J: TRBJ2-7
V: TRBV6-5
D: TRBD2

CDR3: CASSSRGANTEAFF
DNA: TGTGCCAGCAGCTCCCGTGGGGCGAACACTGAAGCTTTCTTT
size: few
J: TRBJ1-1
V: TRBV7-8
D: -

CDR3: CASSLRAGISAMNTEAFF
DNA: TGTGCCAGCAGCTTAAGGGCGGGGATCAGCGCCATGAACACTGAAGCTTTCTTT
size: -
J: TRBJ1-1
V: TRBV7-8
D: -

CDR3: CASSPAGATSTEAFF
DNA: TGCGCCAGCAGCCCAGCGGGAGCGACGTCGACTGAAGCTTTCTTT
size: -
J: TRBJ1-1
V: TRBV4-3
D: -

CDR3: CASSLAPHRGEQFF
DNA: TGTGCCAGCAGCTTAGCCCCTCACAGGGGAGAGCAGTTCTTC
size: -
J: TRBJ2-1
V: TRBV11-3
D: TRBD1

CDR3: CASRPGTSDNREQFF
DNA: TGTGCCAGCAGGCCCGGGACTAGTGATAATCGTGAGCAGTTCTTC
size: -
J: TRBJ2-1
V: TRBV6-5
D: TRBD2

CDR3: CASSWTSGPYEQYF
DNA: TGTGCCAGCAGCTGGACTAGCGGCCCCTACGAGCAGTACTTC
size: -
J: TRBJ2-7
V: TRBV7-2
D: TRBD2

CDR3: CASRDTYTGELFF
DNA: TGCGCCAGCCGGGACACCTACACCGGGGAGCTGTTTTTT
size: once
J: TRBJ2-2
V: TRBV5-1
D: -

CDR3: CASSRGINYGYTF
DNA: TGTGCCAGTAGTAGAGGGATTAACTATGGCTACACCTTC
size: -
J: TRBJ1-2
V: TRBV19
D: -

CDR3: CASSLVGAFGSYNEQFF
DNA: TGTGCCAGCAGCCTAGTCGGCGCGTTCGGCTCCTACAATGAGCAGTTCTTC
size: -
J: TRBJ2-1
V: TRBV7-3
D: -

CDR3: CASWDSGRAAYNEQFF
DNA: TGTGCCAGCTGGGATAGCGGGAGGGCGGCCTACAATGAGCAGTTCTTC
size: -
J: TRBJ2-1
V: TRBV7-9
D: TRBD2

CDR3: CASSAAGQTYEQYF
DNA: TGCGCCAGCAGTGCGGCGGGACAGACCTACGAGCAGTACTTC
size: -
J: TRBJ2-7
V: TRBV5-1
D: -

CDR3: CASSLLADYLNNEQFF
DNA: TGTGCCAGCAGCTTGTTAGCGGACTACCTAAACAATGAGCAGTTCTTC
size: -
J: TRBJ2-1
V: TRBV5-5
D: -

CDR3: CASSLGGRAGAIDTQYF
DNA: TGTGCCAGCAGCTTGGGCGGGAGGGCCGGGGCCATAGATACGCAGTATTTT
size: -
J: TRBJ2-3
V: TRBV5-6
D: TRBD2

CDR3: CASMITGGAEGTEAFF
DNA: TGTGCCAGTATGATCACAGGGGGCGCCGAGGGCACTGAAGCTTTCTTT
size: once
J: TRBJ1-1
V: TRBV19
D: TRBD1

CDR3: CASSLGHTNTEAFF
DNA: TGCGCCAGCAGCCTGGGACATACGAACACTGAAGCTTTCTTT
size: many
J: TRBJ1-1
V: TRBV4-3
D: -

CDR3: CASSLLILTGARSTGELFF
DNA: TGTGCCAGCAGCTTGCTAATTCTGACCGGGGCACGAAGCACCGGGGAGCTGTTTTTT
size: -
J: TRBJ2-2
V: TRBV7-8
D: -

CDR3: CASSQEFTGETEAFF
DNA: TGTGCCAGCAGCCAAGAATTTACAGGGGAGACTGAAGCTTTCTTT
size: -
J: TRBJ1-1
V: TRBV14
D: TRBD1

CDR3: CSVGGTEKLFF
DNA: TGCAGCGTTGGGGGGACTGAAAAACTGTTTTTT
size: few
J: TRBJ1-4
V: TRBV29-1
D: -

CDR3: CASTSGKLAKNIQYF
DNA: TGTGCCAGCACCTCGGGAAAACTAGCCAAAAACATTCAGTACTTC
size: -
J: TRBJ2-4
V: TRBV6-1
D: -

CDR3: CAISSRSTDTQYF
DNA: TGTGCCATCAGCTCAAGGAGCACAGATACGCAGTATTTT
size: -
J: TRBJ2-3
V: TRBV10-3
D: -

CDR3: CASSEGTGSEQYF
DNA: TGTGCCAGCTCAGAGGGAACTGGAAGCGAGCAGTACTTC
size: -
J: TRBJ2-7
V: TRBV18
D: -

CDR3: CASSPQGLGINNEQFF
DNA: TGTGCCAGCAGCCCCCAGGGACTAGGGATAAACAATGAGCAGTTCTTC
size: -
J: TRBJ2-1
V: TRBV7-2
D: TRBD2

CDR3: CASSLALGSEAFF
DNA: TGTGCTAGCAGCTTAGCGCTCGGGTCTGAAGCTTTCTTT
size: few
J: TRBJ1-1
V: TRBV7-7
D: -

CDR3: CATKTSGAVRTDTQYF
DNA: TGTGCCACCAAAACGAGCGGGGCAGTTCGCACAGATACGCAGTATTTT
size: once
J: TRBJ2-3
V: TRBV15
D: TRBD2

CDR3: CASSGVAGTYEQYF
DNA: TGTGCCAGTAGTGGGGTAGCGGGGACCTACGAGCAGTACTTC
size: -
J: TRBJ2-7
V: TRBV19
D: TRBD2

CDR3: CASSLEPGLSLLADEQFF
DNA: TGTGCCAGCAGCTTAGAGCCGGGACTATCTCTCCTGGCCGATGAGCAGTTCTTC
size: few
J: TRBJ2-1
V: TRBV11-2
D: TRBD2

CDR3: CASSLTAYNSPLHF
DNA: TGTGCCAGCAGTCTGACAGCTTATAATTCACCCCTCCACTTT
size: -
J: TRBJ1-6
V: TRBV28
D: -

CDR3: CASSYSGLSGNTIYF
DNA: TGTGCCAGCAGTTATTCAGGGCTGTCTGGAAACACCATATATTTT
size: once
J: TRBJ1-3
V: TRBV6-6
D: -

CDR3: CASSLQAFALSYEQYF
DNA: TGCGCCAGCAGCTTGCAAGCTTTTGCGTTGTCCTACGAGCAGTACTTC
size: -
J: TRBJ2-7
V: TRBV5-1
D: -

CDR3: CASSAERWVDTQYF
DNA: TGTGCCAGCAGCGCGGAGAGGTGGGTGGATACGCAGTATTTT
size: -
J: TRBJ2-3
V: TRBV11-3
D: -

CDR3: CASSPTSFNGYTF
DNA: TGTGCCAGCAGTCCGACATCCTTCAATGGCTACACCTTC
size: -
J: TRBJ1-2
V: TRBV28
D: -

CDR3: CASSYSRKLFF
DNA: TGTGCCAGCAGTTACTCCCGCAAGCTGTTTTTT
size: once
J: TRBJ2-2
V: TRBV6-6
D: -

CDR3: CASSLGAGSGNTIYF
DNA: TGTGCTAGCAGCTTAGGGGCTGGCTCTGGAAACACCATATATTTT
size: -
J: TRBJ1-3
V: TRBV7-7
D: -

CDR3: CASSQEGLARETQYF
DNA: TGCGCCAGCAGCCAAGAAGGACTAGCTAGAGAGACCCAGTACTTC
size: -
J: TRBJ2-5
V: TRBV4-1
D: TRBD2

CDR3: CAISEQDPYNSPLHF
DNA: TGTGCCATCAGTGAGCAGGACCCCTATAATTCACCCCTCCACTTT
size: -
J: TRBJ1-6
V: TRBV10-3
D: -

CDR3: CATSPTGSNQPQHF
DNA: TGTGCCACCAGCCCTACAGGGAGCAATCAGCCCCAGCATTTT
size: -
J: TRBJ1-5
V: TRBV15
D: -

CDR3: CASSRTASYEQYF
DNA: TGTGCCAGCAGCCGAACGGCCTCCTACGAGCAGTACTTC
size: -
J: TRBJ2-7
V: TRBV27
D: -

CDR3: CAGAGPDLGEQYF
DNA: TGTGCCGGGGCCGGGCCAGACTTGGGGGAGCAGTACTTC
size: few
J: TRBJ2-7
V: TRBV2
D: -

CDR3: CASSLRSGSYNEQFF
DNA: TGTGCCAGCAGCTTACGGTCGGGCTCCTACAATGAGCAGTTCTTC
size: -
J: TRBJ2-1
V: TRBV13
D: -

CDR3: CASSGRVQETQYF
DNA: TGTGCCAGTAGTGGGCGGGTCCAAGAGACCCAGTACTTC
size: -
J: TRBJ2-5
V: TRBV19
D: -

CDR3: CASSKSPGLEQFF
DNA: TGTGCCAGCAGTAAAAGCCCGGGACTAGAGCAGTTCTTC
size: -
J: TRBJ2-1
V: TRBV2
D: TRBD2

CDR3: CASSYRTTGALGEQYF
DNA: TGTGCCAGCAGTTACCGTACGACAGGGGCGCTGGGAGAGCAGTACTTC
size: once
J: TRBJ2-7
V: TRBV6-6
D: TRBD1

CDR3: CASSPEGYGYTF
DNA: TGTGCCAGCAGCCCCGAGGGCTATGGCTACACCTTC
size: once
J: TRBJ1-2
V: TRBV11-2
D: -